This T cell receptor (beta chain) derives from a study of blood T cell repertoires in COVID-19. Only in-frame clones appear in the TCRdb table, and some are missing; sequencing was by immunoSEQ multiplex PCR. The sample includes tens of thousands of clones, roughly 85% seen only once; the top ten take around 16%. CDR1 is LGHNA, CDR2 YSLEER, per germline. V shed 3 bases and J shed 4 bases, with 9 bases lying between them. This CDR3 spans 14 amino acids. The TCR comes from a human donor in a cohort sampled during active COVID-19. The V call is TRBV4-3, the J call TRBJ1-4; weak D call: TRBD1 (6 bases). Sequenced material: peripheral blood. CDR3 amino acids: CASSQDSNNEKLFF. CDR3 nucleotide sequence: TGCGCCAGCAGCCAGGACAGTAATAATGAAAAACTGTTTTTT.